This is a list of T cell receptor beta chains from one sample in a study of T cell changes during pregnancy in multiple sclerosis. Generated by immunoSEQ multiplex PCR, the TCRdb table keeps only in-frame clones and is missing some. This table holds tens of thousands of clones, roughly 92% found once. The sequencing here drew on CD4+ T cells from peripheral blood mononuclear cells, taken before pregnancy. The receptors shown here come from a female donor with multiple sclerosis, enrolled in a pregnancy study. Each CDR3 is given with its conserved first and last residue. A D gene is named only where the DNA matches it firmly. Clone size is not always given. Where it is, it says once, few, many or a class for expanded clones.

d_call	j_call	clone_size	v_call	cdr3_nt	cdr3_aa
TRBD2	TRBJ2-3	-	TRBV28	TGTGCCAGCAGCAAAGCTAGCGGGTACACAGATACGCAGTATTTT	CASSKASGYTDTQYF
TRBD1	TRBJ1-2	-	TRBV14	TGTGCCAGCAGCCAATACAGGGGAGGAGGCTACACCTTC	CASSQYRGGGYTF
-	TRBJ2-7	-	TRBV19	TGTGCCAGTAGTCCCCCCGGTGGGGGCATCTACGAGCAGTACTTC	CASSPPGGGIYEQYF
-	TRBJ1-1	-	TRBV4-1	TGCGCCAGCAGCCAAGGAGTATCGCGAGTAGAAGCTGAAGCTTTCTTT	CASSQGVSRVEAEAFF
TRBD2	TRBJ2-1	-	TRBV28	TGTGCCAGCAGTCCCACGCGGATGGGGACTAGCGGGACGAACAATGAGCAGTTCTTC	CASSPTRMGTSGTNNEQFF
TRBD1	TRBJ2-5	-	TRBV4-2	TGTGCCAGCAGCCAGATCTTCGGACAGGTTTCAGAAGAGACCCAGTACTTC	CASSQIFGQVSEETQYF
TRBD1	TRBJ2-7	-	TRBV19	TGTGCCAGTAGCCCTATGGGACAGGGGGCAAGGGAGCAGTACTTC	CASSPMGQGAREQYF
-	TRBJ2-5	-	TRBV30	TGTGCCTGGAGTGTGGCGGGGTACCAAGAGACCCAGTACTTC	CAWSVAGYQETQYF
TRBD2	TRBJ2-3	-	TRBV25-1	TGTGCCAGCAGACCGGGACTAGCGGGAGGGCCGGTAGATACGCAGTATTTT	CASRPGLAGGPVDTQYF
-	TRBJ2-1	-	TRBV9	TGTGCCAGCAGCGTAGGAGGGTCCGCCCGGACAGCAAATGAGCAGTTCTTC	CASSVGGSARTANEQFF
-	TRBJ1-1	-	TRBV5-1	TGCGCCAGCAGCTCACCCACCAGGGTCACTGAAGCTTTCTTT	CASSSPTRVTEAFF
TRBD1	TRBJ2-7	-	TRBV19	TGTGCCAGTAGTATAGCCGCAGGGGGTCTCTACGAGCAGTACTTC	CASSIAAGGLYEQYF
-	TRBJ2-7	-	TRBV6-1	TGTGCCAGCGGTACCGGGACACGGGGCTACGAGCAGTACTTC	CASGTGTRGYEQYF
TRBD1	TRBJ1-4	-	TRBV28	TGTGCCATAGGGGGACAGGGGGTTGAAAAACTGTTTTTT	CAIGGQGVEKLFF
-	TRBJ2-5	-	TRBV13	TGTGCCAGCAGCCCCTTTTTCCGTTCCCAGACCCAGTACTTC	CASSPFFRSQTQYF
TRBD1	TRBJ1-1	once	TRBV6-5	TGTGCCAGCAGTTACGCATCGGGACAGGGAAACACTGAAGCTTTCTTT	CASSYASGQGNTEAFF
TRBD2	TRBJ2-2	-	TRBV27	TGTGCCAGCAGCCCCGGGGGAGGGGCAATTAACACCGGGGAGCTGTTTTTT	CASSPGGGAINTGELFF
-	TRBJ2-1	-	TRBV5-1	TGCGCCAGCAGCTCCCAACCGACTAGCTACAATGAGCAGTTCTTC	CASSSQPTSYNEQFF
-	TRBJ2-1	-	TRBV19	TGTGCCAGTAGTATGTGGGCAGGGGACAATGAGCAGTTCTTC	CASSMWAGDNEQFF
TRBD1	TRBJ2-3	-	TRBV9	TGTGCCAGCAGTTCCGGGGCAGGGGGTGCAGATACGCAGTATTTT	CASSSGAGGADTQYF
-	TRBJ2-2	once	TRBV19	TGTGCCAGTAGTATATCCCCCCGGCGGCCGAACACCGGGGAGCTGTTTTTT	CASSISPRRPNTGELFF
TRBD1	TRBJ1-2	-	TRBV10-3	TGTGCCATCAGTGAAGGCGGGACAGCAACTAACTATGGCTACACCTTC	CAISEGGTATNYGYTF
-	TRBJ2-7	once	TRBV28	TGTGCCAGCAGGGACGGGACCGCCGCGGGGTACGAGCAGTACTTC	CASRDGTAAGYEQYF
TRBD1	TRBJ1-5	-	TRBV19	TGTGCCAGTAGTATGGCGGACAGGCCTAATCAGCCCCAGCATTTT	CASSMADRPNQPQHF
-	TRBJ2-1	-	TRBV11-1	TGTGCCAGCAGTCGGCGGTCCCCCTACAATGAGCAGTTCTTC	CASSRRSPYNEQFF
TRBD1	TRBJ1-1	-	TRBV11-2	TGTGCCAGCAGCAACAGACAGGGGGCCAACACTGAAGCTTTCTTT	CASSNRQGANTEAFF
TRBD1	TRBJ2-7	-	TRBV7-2	TGTGCCAGCAGCCCCCCCCAATACAGGGGGCGGCAGTACTTC	CASSPPQYRGRQYF
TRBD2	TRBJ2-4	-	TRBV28	TGTGCCAGCACCCCGGTAGCGGGAGGGATAAACATTCAGTACTTC	CASTPVAGGINIQYF
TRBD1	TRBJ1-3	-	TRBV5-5	TGTGCCAGCAGCTCACAGGGGCTCTCTGGAAACACCATATATTTT	CASSSQGLSGNTIYF